These 30 T cell receptor beta chains were sequenced from one sample in a study of graft-versus-host responses after intestinal transplantation. Assay used: immunoSEQ multiplex PCR; TCRdb lists only in-frame clones, some missing. The sample lists about 94,000 clones, around nine tenths occurring once. No antigen has been identified for these receptors. The sample in question was unstimulated CD8+ T cells sorted from spleen or lymph node cells, obtained before intestinal transplant. All receptors derive from a human donor who received an intestinal transplant.

The CDR3 loop is CASSFRGNEQYF. The CDR3 DNA follows: TGTGCCAGCAGCTTCAGGGGGAACGAGCAGTACTTC. The chain recombines TRBV5-4 with TRBJ2-7; 7 nucleotides agree with TRBD1. Germline values: CDR1 SGHNT, CDR2 YYREEE (reference sequence). This CDR3 is 12 amino acids long. The V gene end was trimmed by 2 bases and the J gene end by 5 bases; junction bases not matched to a gene: 1. Full variable domain (outside the CDR3, taken from reference TRBV5-4 and TRBJ2-7): ETGVTQSPTHLIKTRGQQVTLRCSSQSGHNTVSWYQQALGQGPQFIFQYYREEENGRGNFPPRFSGLQFPNYSSELNVNALELDDSALYLCASSFRGNEQYFGPGTRLTVT.

This rearrangement joins TRBV30 to TRBJ1-1; 8 bases line up with TRBD1. The CDR3 runs 18 residues. From germline, CDR1 is GTSNPN and CDR2 SVGIG (reference sequence). The V segment lost 2 bases and the J segment 5 bases; nucleotides outside the gene matches: 19. The CDR3 DNA reads as TGTGCCTGGAGTCCACCTATAGGACAGGGAGAAGCTTGGACTGAAGCTTTCTTT. This sequence encodes CAWSPPIGQGEAWTEAFF. The complete variable domain, with remaining parts taken from reference TRBV30 and TRBJ1-1, reads SQTIHQWPATLVQPVGSPLSLECTVEGTSNPNLYWYRQAAGRGLQLLFYSVGIGQISSEVPQNLSASRPQDRQFILSSKKLLLSDSGFYLCAWSPPIGQGEAWTEAFFGQGTRLTVV.

J is TRBJ1-1 and V is TRBV7-9; 7 bases are a match to TRBD1. The CDR3 has 13 residues. CDR1 is SEHNR and CDR2 is FQNEAQ in the germline V gene (reference sequence). The ends lost 8 bases at V and 0 bases at J; junction bases unmatched: 3. The CDR3: CASGDRVNTEAFF. DNA of the CDR3: TGTGCCAGCGGCGACAGGGTGAACACTGAAGCTTTCTTT.

The chain uses TRBV29-1 and TRBJ2-5; 14 bases agree with TRBD2. J lost 3 bases, V lost 3 bases, and 6 bases had no gene match. The CDR3 sequence is 16 residues long. CDR1 SQVTM and CDR2 ANQGSEA come from the germline V gene. Here the CDR3 reads CSVDNLGLAGEETQYF. The CDR3 bases are TGCAGCGTTGATAATTTGGGACTAGCGGGAGAAGAGACCCAGTACTTC.

The gene calls are TRBV5-6 and TRBJ1-1; 8 nucleotides line up with TRBD1. This CDR3 has 14 amino acids. Germline loops: CDR1 SGHDT, CDR2 YYEEEE. V lost 1 base and J lost 11; bases outside the gene matches: 10. The DNA for the CDR3 is TGTGCCAGCAGCTTGTTGGGCAGGGGGCAACTGGCTTTCTTT. Its protein product is CASSLLGRGQLAFF.

The J gene is TRBJ2-7, the V gene TRBV5-6; D gene uncertain. The CDR3 has 15 residues. CDR1 is SGHDT and CDR2 is YYEEEE in the germline V gene. The germline V and J ends were trimmed by 1 base and 1 base, with 12 bases remaining between them. The CDR3 loop reads CASSLPNSPSYEQYF. For the CDR3, the DNA is TGTGCCAGCAGCTTGCCTAACAGCCCTTCCTACGAGCAGTACTTC.

The chain combines TRBV9 with TRBJ2-3; D remains ambiguous. V was trimmed by 0 bases and J by 2 bases, leaving 13 bases between them. There are 16 residues in the CDR3. Germline lookup yields CDR1 SGDLS and CDR2 YYNGEE. The CDR3 DNA follows: TGTGCCAGCAGCGTAGAAAGCAGGTATTACACAGATACGCAGTATTTT. This codes for CASSVESRYYTDTQYF.

The V call is TRBV4-1, the J call TRBJ1-3, with D possibly TRBD1 on 5 matching bases. Per the germline V gene, CDR1 is MGHRA and CDR2 is YSYEKL. The CDR3 sequence is 14 residues long. V gave up 6 bases and J gave up 1 base, with 10 bases separating them. The CDR3 sequence: CASRGHRSGNTIYF. The CDR3 DNA sequence: TGCGCCAGCAGGGGCCACAGGTCTGGAAACACCATATATTTT.

This clone has only one observation. The rearrangement links TRBV10-2 to TRBJ2-7; 9 nucleotides align to TRBD2. The CDR3 runs to 14 residues. V trimming: 0 bases; J trimming: 7 bases; junction bases outside the gene matches: 4. Germline loops: CDR1 WSHSY, CDR2 SAAADI. CDR3 bases: TGCGCCAGCAGTGAGTCTGCTAGCGGGGCGGAGCAGTACTTC. Residues: CASSESASGAEQYF.

The chain uses TRBV27 and TRBJ1-1, with D uncertain. The CDR3 covers 11 residues. In germline, CDR1 is MNHEY, CDR2 SMNVEV (reference sequence). V lost 8 bases, J lost 1 base, and 5 bases lay in between. CDR3 residues: CASGRNTEAFF. Here the CDR3 DNA reads TGTGCCAGCGGCCGGAACACTGAAGCTTTCTTT.

This clone appeared once. The rearrangement links TRBV7-6 to TRBJ2-7; the match to TRBD2 covers 9 bases. Per the germline V gene, CDR1 is SGHVS and CDR2 is FNYEAQ. The junction had 5 bases not matched to a gene; V was cut back by 1 base and J by 4 bases. This CDR3 has 15 amino acids. Written as DNA, the CDR3 is TGTGCCAGCAGCTTAGAAGTAGCGGGAGTGTACGAGCAGTACTTC. This sequence encodes CASSLEVAGVYEQYF.

The chain employs TRBV5-4 and TRBJ1-1; no firm D call. Per germline, CDR1 SGHNT and CDR2 YYREEE (reference sequence). Between the trimmed V and J ends, which lost 0 bases and 4 bases, there was a span of 13 bases. There are 15 residues in the CDR3. The CDR3, as DNA: TGTGCCAGCAGCTTGGGTCCGGGTACCGCCACTGAAGCTTTCTTT. It encodes CASSLGPGTATEAFF.

The chain couples TRBV5-1 to TRBJ2-7; D is perhaps TRBD2 (6 bases). V lost 4 bases, J lost 4 bases, and 6 bases lay in between. The CDR3 loop spans 11 amino acids. Germline values: CDR1 SGHRS, CDR2 YFSETQ. CDR3 nucleotide sequence: TGCGCCAGCAGCGGAGGGTACGAGCAGTACTTC. It specifies CASSGGYEQYF.

The chain is built from TRBV9 and TRBJ1-2; TRBD1 matches at 7 bases. CDR3 length: 14 amino acids. Germline V gene sequence: CDR1 SGDLS, CDR2 YYNGEE. Germline trimming cut 1 base from V and 3 bases from J; bases unmatched to any gene: 3. The CDR3 DNA sequence: TGTGCCAGCAGCGTACGGCAGGGGGACTATGGCTACACCTTC. It is translated as CASSVRQGDYGYTF.

This chain joins TRBV4-1 and TRBJ1-2; TRBD1 might be the D (6 bases). The CDR3 loop spans 13 amino acids. V lost 0 bases, J lost 7 bases, and 9 bases lay in between. From germline, CDR1 is MGHRA and CDR2 YSYEKL. This chain's CDR3 is CASSQEGAFGYTF. The CDR3 DNA reads TGCGCCAGCAGCCAAGAGGGGGCATTTGGCTACACCTTC.

This chain uses TRBV30 with TRBJ1-1, with TRBD1 identical over 9 bases. Germline CDR1 and CDR2: GTSNPN and SVGIG (reference sequence). V dropped 4 bases and J dropped 5; count of bases not matched to a gene: 5. This CDR3 has 13 amino acids. In nucleotides, the CDR3 is TGTGCCTGGATCTACGACAGGGGGACTGAAGCTTTCTTT. This encodes CAWIYDRGTEAFF.

The chain has TRBV4-1 and TRBJ2-7, with a tentative D call TRBD1 (7 bases). Germline V gene lookup returns CDR1 MGHRA and CDR2 YSYEKL. V was trimmed by 1 base and J by 1 base, leaving 11 bases between them. The CDR3 spans 15 residues. CDR3 amino acids: CASSQVRDSSYEQYF. CDR3 nucleotides: TGCGCCAGCAGCCAAGTGCGGGACAGTTCCTACGAGCAGTACTTC.

This sequence joins TRBV27 and TRBJ1-1, with 8 bases lining up with TRBD1. V lost 3 bases, J lost 1 base, and 10 bases stayed unmatched. Germline CDR1 MNHEY, CDR2 SMNVEV (reference sequence). The CDR3 spans 17 residues. The CDR3 protein is CASSFGQGRLRNTEAFF. The CDR3 nucleotides read TGTGCCAGCAGTTTCGGACAGGGACGGCTTCGGAACACTGAAGCTTTCTTT.

The genes are TRBV9 and TRBJ2-7; TRBD1 might be the D (6 bases). V lost 4 bases to trimming and J lost 0 bases, with 11 bases between them. CDR3 length: 14 residues. Germline V gene lookup returns CDR1 SGDLS and CDR2 YYNGEE. The CDR3, as DNA: TGTGCCAGCAGCTCCCGGGACAACTCCTACGAGCAGTACTTC. Protein: CASSSRDNSYEQYF.

The CDR3 nucleotides read TGTGCCAGCAGTCCCCACCGACTAGCGGGAGATCCAAGGTCTGATGGAGATACGCAGTATTTT. This sequence encodes CASSPHRLAGDPRSDGDTQYF. V and J are TRBV27 and TRBJ2-3; 12 positions match TRBD2. Trimming cost V 5 bases and J 5 bases; bases outside gene matches: 23. CDR1 MNHEY and CDR2 SMNVEV come from the germline V gene (reference sequence). This CDR3 is built from 21 residues.

This rearrangement joins TRBV4-1 to TRBJ1-1; D not resolved. The germline gives CDR1 MGHRA, CDR2 YSYEKL. The ends were cut back, 0 bases at V and 1 base at J, with 9 bases in the middle. This CDR3 comprises 15 residues. This chain's CDR3 is CASSQDIPGNTEAFF. The CDR3 DNA reads as TGCGCCAGCAGCCAAGATATCCCGGGGAACACTGAAGCTTTCTTT.

V is TRBV7-6 and J is TRBJ1-3, with unresolved D. CDR3 length: 16 amino acids. The germline gives CDR1 SGHVS, CDR2 FNYEAQ. Trimming pared 0 bases from V and 0 bases from J, leaving 9 bases between. The CDR3 DNA reads TGTGCCAGCAGCTTAGCCAGCCCGGGCTCTGGAAACACCATATATTTT. It encodes CASSLASPGSGNTIYF.

V is TRBV4-1 and J is TRBJ1-2; TRBD1 aligns across 9 bases. The V and J ends lost 4 bases and 3 bases, in that order; junction bases with no gene match: 6. CDR3 length: 15 amino acids. Germline-derived CDR1 and CDR2 are MGHRA and YSYEKL. The CDR3 nucleotides read TGCGCCAGCAGCCTCCGGGACAGGGTGGACTATGGCTACACCTTC. Translating gives CASSLRDRVDYGYTF.

The genes are TRBV30 and TRBJ1-2; tentatively, D is TRBD1 (5 bases). V gave up 0 bases and J gave up 3 bases, with 14 bases separating them. Germline CDR1 and CDR2: GTSNPN and SVGIG (reference sequence). CDR3 length: 15 residues. The CDR3 spells CAWSVGEGGDYGYTF. The CDR3 DNA reads as TGTGCCTGGAGTGTGGGGGAGGGAGGAGACTATGGCTACACCTTC.

The chain uses TRBV4-3 and TRBJ2-1; 12 bases match TRBD2. The germline CDR1 and CDR2 sequences are LGHNA and YSLEER. Germline trimming cut 2 bases from V and 5 bases from J; bases unmatched to any gene: 7. The CDR3 runs 17 residues. The CDR3, as DNA: TGCGCCAGCAGCCAAACTGAAGGACTAGCGGGGCACAATGAGCAGTTCTTC. This codes for CASSQTEGLAGHNEQFF.

This chain joins TRBV9 and TRBJ2-2; the D gene is possibly TRBD2 (5 bases). Looked up from germline, CDR1 is SGDLS and CDR2 is YYNGEE. V lost 0 bases and J lost 2, with 11 bases in between. The CDR3 extends over 16 amino acids. The CDR3 is CASSVVPSPNTGELFF. In nucleotides, the CDR3 is TGTGCCAGCAGCGTAGTCCCTAGCCCTAACACCGGGGAGCTGTTTTTT.

The gene calls are TRBV4-3 and TRBJ1-2, with 9 nucleotides matching TRBD1. This CDR3 has 14 residues. With V trimmed by 2 bases and J by 6 bases, 4 bases remained unmatched. The V gene's germline CDR1 is LGHNA and CDR2 YSLEER. The CDR3 loop is CASSQTRTGDGYTF. The CDR3 bases are TGCGCCAGCAGCCAAACTCGGACAGGGGATGGCTACACCTTC.

V is TRBV27 and J is TRBJ1-1; weak D call: TRBD1 (5 bases). This CDR3 is built from 12 residues. The germline V and J ends were trimmed by 6 bases and 4 bases, with 9 bases remaining between them. Germline CDR1 and CDR2: MNHEY and SMNVEV (reference sequence). Here the CDR3 DNA reads TGTGCCAGCAGGGGAGGGGCCACTGAAGCTTTCTTT. Translated, it gives CASRGGATEAFF.

CDR3 nucleotides: TGTGCCAGCAGCTTAGAGGAGACTCGGGAGACCCAGTACTTC. Amino acid sequence: CASSLEETRETQYF. The chain uses TRBV7-9 and TRBJ2-5; D is undetermined. The V gene's germline CDR1 is SEHNR and CDR2 FQNEAQ (reference sequence). This CDR3 region has 14 residues. The germline V and J ends were trimmed by 1 base and 5 bases, with 11 bases remaining between them.

The rearrangement links TRBV4-2 to TRBJ2-2; D remains ambiguous. CDR1 and CDR2 from the germline V gene are LGHNA and YNFKEQ. Trimming took 1 base from V and 0 from J, leaving 6 bases between them. This CDR3 contains 15 residues. The CDR3: CASSQVAANTGELFF. The CDR3 DNA is TGTGCCAGCAGCCAAGTCGCGGCGAACACCGGGGAGCTGTTTTTT.